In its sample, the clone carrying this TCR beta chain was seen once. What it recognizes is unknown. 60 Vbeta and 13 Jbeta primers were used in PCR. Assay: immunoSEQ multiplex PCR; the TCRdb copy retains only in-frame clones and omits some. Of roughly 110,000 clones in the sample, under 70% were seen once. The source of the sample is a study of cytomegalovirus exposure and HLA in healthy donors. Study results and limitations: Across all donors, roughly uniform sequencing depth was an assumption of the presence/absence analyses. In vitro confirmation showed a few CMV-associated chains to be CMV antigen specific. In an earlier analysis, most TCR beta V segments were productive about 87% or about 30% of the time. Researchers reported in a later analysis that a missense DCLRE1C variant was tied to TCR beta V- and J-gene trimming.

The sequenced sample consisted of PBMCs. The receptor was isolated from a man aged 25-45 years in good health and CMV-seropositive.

DNA for the CDR3: TGTGCCAGCAGCGCAGATGCCGGGACAGGGTTCTATAATTCACCCCTCCACTTT. This translates into CASSADAGTGFYNSPLHF. The chain combines TRBV9 with TRBJ1-6; the match to TRBD1 covers 9 bases. Losses at the gene ends were 3 bases for V and 3 bases for J; bases not matched to a gene: 10. Germline V gene lookup returns CDR1 SGDLS and CDR2 YYNGEE. This CDR3 has 18 residues.